This T cell receptor (beta chain) stems from a study of blood T cell repertoires in COVID-19. V was cut by 2 bases and J by 6 bases, with 14 bases left in between. CDR3 size: 14 residues. Germline values: CDR1 MNHEY, CDR2 SVGEGT. Profiled with immunoSEQ multiplex PCR; TCRdb holds only in-frame clones, not every one. The sample lists hundreds of thousands of clones, 83% seen once, with 7.4% in the top ten. The TCR was taken from a woman between 45 and 65 years old with acute or convalescent COVID-19. The chain carries TRBV6-2 or TRBV6-3 and TRBJ2-7, with a tentative D call TRBD2 (6 bases). The sequenced material came from peripheral blood. CDR3 amino acids: CASSYRGGALEQYF. DNA for the CDR3: TGTGCCAGCAGTTACCGAGGAGGGGCTCTCGAGCAGTACTTC.